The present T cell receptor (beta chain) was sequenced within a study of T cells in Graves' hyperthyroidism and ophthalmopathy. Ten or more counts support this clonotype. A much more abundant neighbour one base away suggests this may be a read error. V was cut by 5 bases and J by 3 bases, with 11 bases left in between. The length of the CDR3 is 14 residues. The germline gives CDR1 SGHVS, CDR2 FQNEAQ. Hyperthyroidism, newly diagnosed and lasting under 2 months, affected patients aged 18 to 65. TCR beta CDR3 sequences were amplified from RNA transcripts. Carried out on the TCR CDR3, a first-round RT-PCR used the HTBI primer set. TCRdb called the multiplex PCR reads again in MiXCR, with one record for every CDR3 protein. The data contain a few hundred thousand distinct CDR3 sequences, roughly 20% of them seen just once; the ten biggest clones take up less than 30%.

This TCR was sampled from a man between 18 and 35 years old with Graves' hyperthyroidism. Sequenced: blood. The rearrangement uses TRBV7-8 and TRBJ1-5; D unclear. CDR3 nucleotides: TGTGCCAGCAGCCTCCGGACGGTCAATCAGCCCCAGCATTTT. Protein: CASSLRTVNQPQHF.